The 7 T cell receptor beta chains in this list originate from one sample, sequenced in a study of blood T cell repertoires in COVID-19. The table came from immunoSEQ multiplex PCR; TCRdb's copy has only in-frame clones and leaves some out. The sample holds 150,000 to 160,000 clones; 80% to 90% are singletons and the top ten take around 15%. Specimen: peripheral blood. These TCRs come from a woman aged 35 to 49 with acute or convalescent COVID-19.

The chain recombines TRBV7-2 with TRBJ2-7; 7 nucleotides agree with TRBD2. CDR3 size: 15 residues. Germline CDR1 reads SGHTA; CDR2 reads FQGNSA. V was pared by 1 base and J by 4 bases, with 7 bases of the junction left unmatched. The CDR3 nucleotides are TGTGCCAGCAGCTTAGGGGGCGGGAGTTTGTACGAGCAGTACTTC. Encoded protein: CASSLGGGSLYEQYF.

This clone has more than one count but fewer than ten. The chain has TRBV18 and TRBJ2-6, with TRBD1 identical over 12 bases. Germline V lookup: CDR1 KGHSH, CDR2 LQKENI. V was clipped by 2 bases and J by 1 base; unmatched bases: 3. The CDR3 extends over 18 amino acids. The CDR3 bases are TGTGCCAGCTCACCAAGGGACAGGGGGCAGTCTGGGGCCAACGTCCTGACTTTC. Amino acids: CASSPRDRGQSGANVLTF.

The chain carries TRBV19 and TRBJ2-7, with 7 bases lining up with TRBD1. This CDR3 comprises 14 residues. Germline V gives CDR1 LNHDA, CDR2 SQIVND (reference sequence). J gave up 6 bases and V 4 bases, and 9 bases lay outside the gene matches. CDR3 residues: CASSTGTESGEQYF. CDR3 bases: TGTGCCAGTAGTACCGGGACAGAGTCCGGCGAGCAGTACTTC.

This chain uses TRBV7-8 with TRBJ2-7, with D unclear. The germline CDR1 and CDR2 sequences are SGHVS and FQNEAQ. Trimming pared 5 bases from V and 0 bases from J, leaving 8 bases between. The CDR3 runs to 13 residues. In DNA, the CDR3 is TGTGCCAGCAGCCCGTACAACTCCTACGAGCAGTACTTC. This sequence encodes CASSPYNSYEQYF.

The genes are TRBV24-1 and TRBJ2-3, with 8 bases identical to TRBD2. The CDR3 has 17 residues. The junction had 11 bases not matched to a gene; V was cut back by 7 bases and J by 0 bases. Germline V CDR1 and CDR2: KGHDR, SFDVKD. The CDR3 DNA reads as TGTGCCACCAGCGGTGCGGGGGGACCGCTTAGCACAGATACGCAGTATTTT. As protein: CATSGAGGPLSTDTQYF.

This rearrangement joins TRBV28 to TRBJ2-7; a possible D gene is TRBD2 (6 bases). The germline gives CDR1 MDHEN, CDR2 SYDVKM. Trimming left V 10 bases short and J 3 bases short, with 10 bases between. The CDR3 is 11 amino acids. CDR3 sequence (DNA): TGTGCCACTACGGGGGTCTACGAGCAGTACTTC. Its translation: CATTGVYEQYF.

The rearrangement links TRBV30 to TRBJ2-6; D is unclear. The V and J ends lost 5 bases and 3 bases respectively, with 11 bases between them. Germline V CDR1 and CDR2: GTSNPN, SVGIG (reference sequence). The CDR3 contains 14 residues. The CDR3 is CAWVLRFGANVLTF. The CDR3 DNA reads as TGTGCCTGGGTTCTGAGATTTGGGGCCAACGTCCTGACTTTC.